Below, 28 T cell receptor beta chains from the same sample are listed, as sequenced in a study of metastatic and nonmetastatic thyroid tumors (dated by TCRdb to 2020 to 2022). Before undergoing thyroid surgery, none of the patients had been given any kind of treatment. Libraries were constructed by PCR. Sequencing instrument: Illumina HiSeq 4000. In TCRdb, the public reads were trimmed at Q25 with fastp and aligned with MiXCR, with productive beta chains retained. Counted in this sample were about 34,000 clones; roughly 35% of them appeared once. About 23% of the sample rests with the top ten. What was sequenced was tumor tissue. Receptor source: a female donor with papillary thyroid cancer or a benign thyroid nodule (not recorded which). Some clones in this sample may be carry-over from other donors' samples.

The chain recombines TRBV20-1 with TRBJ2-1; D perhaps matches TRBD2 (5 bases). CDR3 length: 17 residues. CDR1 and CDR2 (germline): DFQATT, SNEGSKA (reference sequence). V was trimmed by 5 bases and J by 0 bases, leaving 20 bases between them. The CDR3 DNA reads TGCAGTGCTGCTAATCGAGGCGGGTTAAGCTCCTACAATGAGCAGTTCTTC. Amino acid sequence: CSAANRGGLSSYNEQFF.

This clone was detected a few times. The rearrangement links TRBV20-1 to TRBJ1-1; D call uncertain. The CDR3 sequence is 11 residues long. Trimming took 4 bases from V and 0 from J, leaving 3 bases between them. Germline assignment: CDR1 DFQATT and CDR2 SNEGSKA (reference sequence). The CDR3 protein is CSANMNTEAFF. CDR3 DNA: TGCAGTGCTAACATGAACACTGAAGCTTTCTTT.

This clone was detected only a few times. In DNA, the CDR3 is TGTGCCAGCAGCTTAGATCGGCCTAACGAGCAGTACTTC. It codes for CASSLDRPNEQYF. The chain has TRBV11-2 and TRBJ2-7; D is unresolved. The CDR3 sequence is 13 residues long. CDR1 is SGHAT and CDR2 is FQNNGV in the germline V gene. V was shortened by 0 bases and J by 5 bases, with 8 bases between the two germline ends.

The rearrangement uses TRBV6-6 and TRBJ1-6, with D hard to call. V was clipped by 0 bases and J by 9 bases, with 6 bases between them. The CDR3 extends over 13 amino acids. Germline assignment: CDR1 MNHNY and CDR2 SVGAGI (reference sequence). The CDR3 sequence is CASSYSLGSPLHF. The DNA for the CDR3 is TGTGCCAGCAGTTACTCGCTGGGTTCACCCCTCCACTTT.

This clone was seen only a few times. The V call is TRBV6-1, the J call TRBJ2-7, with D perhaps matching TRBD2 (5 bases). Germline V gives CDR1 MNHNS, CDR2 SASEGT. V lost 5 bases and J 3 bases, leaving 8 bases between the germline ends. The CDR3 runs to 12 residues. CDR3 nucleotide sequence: TGTGCCAGCAGTTGGGGAGACTACGAGCAGTACTTC. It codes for CASSWGDYEQYF.

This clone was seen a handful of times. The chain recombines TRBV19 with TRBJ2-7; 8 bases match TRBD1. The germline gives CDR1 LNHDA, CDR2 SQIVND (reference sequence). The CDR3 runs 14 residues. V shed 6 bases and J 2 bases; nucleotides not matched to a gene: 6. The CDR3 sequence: CASREYRGTYEQYF. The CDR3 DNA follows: TGTGCCAGTAGAGAGTACAGGGGGACCTACGAGCAGTACTTC.

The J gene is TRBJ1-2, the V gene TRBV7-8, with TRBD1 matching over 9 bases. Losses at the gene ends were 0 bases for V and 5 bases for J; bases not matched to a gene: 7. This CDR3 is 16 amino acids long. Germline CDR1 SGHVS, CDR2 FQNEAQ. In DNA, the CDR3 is TGTGCCAGCAGCTTAGCTTCCGGGACAGGGCCTTATGGCTACACCTTC. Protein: CASSLASGTGPYGYTF.

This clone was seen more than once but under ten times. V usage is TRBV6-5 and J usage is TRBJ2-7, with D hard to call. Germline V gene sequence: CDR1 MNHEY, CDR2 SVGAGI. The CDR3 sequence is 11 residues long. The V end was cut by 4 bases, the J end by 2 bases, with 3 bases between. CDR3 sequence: CASSSTYEQYF. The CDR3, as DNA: TGTGCCAGCAGTTCGACCTACGAGCAGTACTTC.

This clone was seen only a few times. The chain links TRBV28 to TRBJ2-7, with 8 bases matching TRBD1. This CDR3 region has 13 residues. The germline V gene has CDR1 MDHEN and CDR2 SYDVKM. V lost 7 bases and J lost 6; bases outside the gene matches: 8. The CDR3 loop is CASIPGQGGEQYF. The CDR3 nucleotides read TGTGCCAGCATCCCTGGACAGGGAGGCGAGCAGTACTTC.

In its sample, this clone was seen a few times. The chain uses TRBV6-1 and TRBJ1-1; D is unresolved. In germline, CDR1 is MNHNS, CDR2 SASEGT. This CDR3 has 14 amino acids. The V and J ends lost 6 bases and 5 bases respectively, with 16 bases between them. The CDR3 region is CASSPGPGGTEAFF. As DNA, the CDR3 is TGTGCCAGCAGCCCCGGGCCCGGTGGGACTGAAGCTTTCTTT.

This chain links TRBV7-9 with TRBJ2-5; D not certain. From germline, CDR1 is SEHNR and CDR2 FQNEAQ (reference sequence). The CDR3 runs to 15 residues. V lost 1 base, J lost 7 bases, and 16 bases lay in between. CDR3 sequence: CASSLVLGYDATQYF. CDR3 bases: TGTGCCAGCAGCTTAGTCTTAGGGTATGACGCGACCCAGTACTTC.

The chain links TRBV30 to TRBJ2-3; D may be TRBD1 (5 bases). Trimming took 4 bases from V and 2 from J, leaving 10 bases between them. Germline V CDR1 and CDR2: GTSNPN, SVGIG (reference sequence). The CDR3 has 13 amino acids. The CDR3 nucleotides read TGTGCCTGGACCAGGGCCATCACAGATACGCAGTATTTT. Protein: CAWTRAITDTQYF.

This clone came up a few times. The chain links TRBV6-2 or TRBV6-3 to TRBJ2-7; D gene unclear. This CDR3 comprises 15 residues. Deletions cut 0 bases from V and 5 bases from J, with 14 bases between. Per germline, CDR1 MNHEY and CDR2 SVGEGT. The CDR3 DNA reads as TGTGCCAGCAGTTACTCGAGATGGTTTGGTAACGAGCAGTACTTC. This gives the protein CASSYSRWFGNEQYF.

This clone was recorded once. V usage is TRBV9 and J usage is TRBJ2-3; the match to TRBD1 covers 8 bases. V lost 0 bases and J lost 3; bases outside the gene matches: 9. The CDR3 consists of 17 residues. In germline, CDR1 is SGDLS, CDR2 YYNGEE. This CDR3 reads CASSVDSRDRTTDTQYF. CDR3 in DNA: TGTGCCAGCAGCGTAGACTCTAGGGACAGGACTACAGATACGCAGTATTTT.

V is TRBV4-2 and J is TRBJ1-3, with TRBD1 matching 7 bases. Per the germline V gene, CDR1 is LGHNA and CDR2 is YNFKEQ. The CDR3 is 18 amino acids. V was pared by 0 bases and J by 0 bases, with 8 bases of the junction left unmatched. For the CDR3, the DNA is TGTGCCAGCAGCCAAGAACGGGACAGCGGGCACTCTGGAAACACCATATATTTT. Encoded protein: CASSQERDSGHSGNTIYF.

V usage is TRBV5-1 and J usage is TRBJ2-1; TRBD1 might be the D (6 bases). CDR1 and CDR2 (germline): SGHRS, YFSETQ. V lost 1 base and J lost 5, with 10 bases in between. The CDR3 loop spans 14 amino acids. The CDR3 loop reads CASSLFGTNNEQFF. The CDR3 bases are TGCGCCAGCAGCTTGTTTGGGACAAACAATGAGCAGTTCTTC.

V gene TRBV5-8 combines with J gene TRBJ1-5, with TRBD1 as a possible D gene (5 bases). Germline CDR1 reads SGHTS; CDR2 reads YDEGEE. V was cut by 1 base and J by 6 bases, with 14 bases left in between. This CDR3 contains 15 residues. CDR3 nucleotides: TGTGCCAGCAGCTTGTCAGGGTTTTTAGGTCAGCCCCAGCATTTT. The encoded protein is CASSLSGFLGQPQHF.

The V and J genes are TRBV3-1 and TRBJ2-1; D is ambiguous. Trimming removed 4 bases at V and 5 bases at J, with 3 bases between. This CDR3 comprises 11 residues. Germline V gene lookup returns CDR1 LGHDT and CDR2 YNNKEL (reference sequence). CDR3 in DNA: TGTGCCAGCAGCCTCCACAATGAGCAGTTCTTC. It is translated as CASSLHNEQFF.

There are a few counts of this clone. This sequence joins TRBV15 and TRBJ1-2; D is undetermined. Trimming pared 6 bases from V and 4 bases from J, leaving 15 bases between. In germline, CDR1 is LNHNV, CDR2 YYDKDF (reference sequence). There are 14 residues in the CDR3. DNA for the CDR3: TGTGCCACCAGTCCGACGGTTCAGAGCTATGGCTACACCTTC. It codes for CATSPTVQSYGYTF.

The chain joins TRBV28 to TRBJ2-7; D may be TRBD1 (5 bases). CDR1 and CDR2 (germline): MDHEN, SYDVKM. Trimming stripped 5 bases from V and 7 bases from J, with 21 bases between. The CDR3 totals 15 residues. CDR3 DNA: TGTGCCAGCAGTCCCCCCTCTCAGGGATTCCGGGAGCAGTACTTC. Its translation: CASSPPSQGFREQYF.

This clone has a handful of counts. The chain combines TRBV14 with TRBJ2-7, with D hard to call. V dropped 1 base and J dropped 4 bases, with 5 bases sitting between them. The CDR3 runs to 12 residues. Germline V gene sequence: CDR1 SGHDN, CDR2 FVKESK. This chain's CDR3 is CASSQGGYEQYF. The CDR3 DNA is TGTGCCAGCAGCCAAGGGGGATACGAGCAGTACTTC.

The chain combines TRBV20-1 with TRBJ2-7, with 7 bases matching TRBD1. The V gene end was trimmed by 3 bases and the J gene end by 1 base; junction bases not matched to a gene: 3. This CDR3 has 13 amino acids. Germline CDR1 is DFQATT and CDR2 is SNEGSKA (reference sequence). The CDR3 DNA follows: TGCAGTGCTAGGGGGACAGATTCCTACGAGCAGTACTTC. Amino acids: CSARGTDSYEQYF.

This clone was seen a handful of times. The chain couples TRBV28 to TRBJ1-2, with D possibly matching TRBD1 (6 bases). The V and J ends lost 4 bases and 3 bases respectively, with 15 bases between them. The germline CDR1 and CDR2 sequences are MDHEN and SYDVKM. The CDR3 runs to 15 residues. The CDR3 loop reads CASSSNRAVDYGYTF. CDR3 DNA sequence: TGTGCCAGCAGTTCCAACAGGGCTGTGGACTATGGCTACACCTTC.

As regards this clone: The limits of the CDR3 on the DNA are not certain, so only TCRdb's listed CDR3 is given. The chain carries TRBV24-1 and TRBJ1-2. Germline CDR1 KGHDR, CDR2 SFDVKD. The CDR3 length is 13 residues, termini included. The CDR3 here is CATSDLDKAGYTF.

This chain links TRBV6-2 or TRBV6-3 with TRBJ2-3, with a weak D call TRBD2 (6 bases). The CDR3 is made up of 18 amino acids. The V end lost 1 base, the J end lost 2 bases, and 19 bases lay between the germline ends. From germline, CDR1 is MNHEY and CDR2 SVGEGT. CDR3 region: CASSYFKTGTGDTDTQYF. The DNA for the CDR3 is TGTGCCAGCAGTTACTTTAAAACCGGGACTGGAGACACAGATACGCAGTATTTT.

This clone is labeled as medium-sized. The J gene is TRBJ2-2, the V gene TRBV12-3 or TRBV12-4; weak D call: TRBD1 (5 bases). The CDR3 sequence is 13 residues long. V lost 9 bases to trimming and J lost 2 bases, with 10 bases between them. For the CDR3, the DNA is TGTGCCAGTCGGACACCTAACACCGGGGAGCTGTTTTTT. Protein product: CASRTPNTGELFF.

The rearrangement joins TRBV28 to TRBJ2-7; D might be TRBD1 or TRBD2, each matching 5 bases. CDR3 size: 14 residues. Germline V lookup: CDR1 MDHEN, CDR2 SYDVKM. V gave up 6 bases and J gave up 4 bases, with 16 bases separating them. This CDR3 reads CASSDPGPVYEQYF. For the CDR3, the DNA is TGTGCCAGCAGCGATCCGGGACCGGTGTACGAGCAGTACTTC. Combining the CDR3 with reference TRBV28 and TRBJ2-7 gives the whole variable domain DVKVTQSSRYLVKRTGEKVFLECVQDMDHENMFWYRQDPGLGLRLIYFSYDVKMKEKGDIPEGYSVSREKKERFSLILESASTNQTSMYLCASSDPGPVYEQYFGPGTRLTVT.

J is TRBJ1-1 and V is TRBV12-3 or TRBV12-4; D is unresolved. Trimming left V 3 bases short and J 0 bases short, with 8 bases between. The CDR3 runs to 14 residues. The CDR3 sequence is CASSFESLNTEAFF. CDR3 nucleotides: TGTGCCAGCAGTTTTGAGTCTCTGAACACTGAAGCTTTCTTT.